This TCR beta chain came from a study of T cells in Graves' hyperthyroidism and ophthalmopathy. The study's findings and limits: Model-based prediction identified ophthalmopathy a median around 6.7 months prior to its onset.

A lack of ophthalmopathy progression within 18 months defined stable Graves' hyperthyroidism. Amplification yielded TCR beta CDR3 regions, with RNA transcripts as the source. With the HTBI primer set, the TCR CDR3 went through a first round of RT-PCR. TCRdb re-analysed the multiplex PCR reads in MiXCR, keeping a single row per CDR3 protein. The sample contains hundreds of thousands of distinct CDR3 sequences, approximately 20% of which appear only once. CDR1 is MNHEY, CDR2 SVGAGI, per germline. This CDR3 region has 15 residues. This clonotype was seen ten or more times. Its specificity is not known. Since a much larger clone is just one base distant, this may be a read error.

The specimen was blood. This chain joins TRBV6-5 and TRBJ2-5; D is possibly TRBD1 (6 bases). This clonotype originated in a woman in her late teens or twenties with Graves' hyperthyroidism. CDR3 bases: TGTGCCGGCAGTTACCCAGGACAGAGACAAGAGACCCAGTACTTC. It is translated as CAGSYPGQRQETQYF.